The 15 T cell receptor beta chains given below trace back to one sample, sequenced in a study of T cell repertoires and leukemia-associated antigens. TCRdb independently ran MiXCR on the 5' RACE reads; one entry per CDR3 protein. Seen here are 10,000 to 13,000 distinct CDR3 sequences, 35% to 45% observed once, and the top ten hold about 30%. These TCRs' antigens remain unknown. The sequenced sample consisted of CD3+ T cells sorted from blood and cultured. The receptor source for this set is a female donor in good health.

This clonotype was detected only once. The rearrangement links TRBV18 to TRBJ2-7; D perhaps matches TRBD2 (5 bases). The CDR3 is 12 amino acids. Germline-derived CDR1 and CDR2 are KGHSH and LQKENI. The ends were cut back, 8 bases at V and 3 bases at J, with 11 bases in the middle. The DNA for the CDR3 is TGTGCCAGCAGTGATGGAGGCTACGAGCAGTACTTC. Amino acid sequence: CASSDGGYEQYF.

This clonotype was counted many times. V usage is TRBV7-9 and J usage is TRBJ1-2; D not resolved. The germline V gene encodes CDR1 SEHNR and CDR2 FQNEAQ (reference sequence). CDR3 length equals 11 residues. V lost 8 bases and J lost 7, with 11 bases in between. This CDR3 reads CASGVGSGYTF. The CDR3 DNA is TGTGCCAGCGGGGTCGGTAGTGGCTACACCTTC. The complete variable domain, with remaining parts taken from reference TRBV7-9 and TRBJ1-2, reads DTGVSQNPRHKITKRGQNVTFRCDPISEHNRLYWYRQTLGQGPEFLTYFQNEAQLEKSRLLSDRFSAERPKGSFSTLEIQRTEQGDSAMYLCASGVGSGYTFGSGTRLTVV.

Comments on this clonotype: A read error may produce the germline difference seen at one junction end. This chain's CDR3 is CASSIAPGQINGKLFF. The CDR3 DNA sequence: TGTGCCAGCAGTATAGCCCCGGGACAGATTAATGGAAAACTGTTTTTT. The chain recombines TRBV19 with TRBJ1-4, with 7 nucleotides matching TRBD1. From germline, CDR1 is LNHDA and CDR2 SQIVND (reference sequence). This CDR3 comprises 16 residues.

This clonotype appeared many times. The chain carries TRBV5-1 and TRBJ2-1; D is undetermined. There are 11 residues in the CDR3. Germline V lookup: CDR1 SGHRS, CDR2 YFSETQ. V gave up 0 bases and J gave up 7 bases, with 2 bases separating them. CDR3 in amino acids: CASSLGNEQFF. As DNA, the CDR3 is TGCGCCAGCAGCTTGGGTAATGAGCAGTTCTTC.

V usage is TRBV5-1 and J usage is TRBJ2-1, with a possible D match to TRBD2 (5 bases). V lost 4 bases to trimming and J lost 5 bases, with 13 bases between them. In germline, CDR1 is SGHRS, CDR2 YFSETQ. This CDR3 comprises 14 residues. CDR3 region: CASSIEGRDNEQFF. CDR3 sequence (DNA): TGCGCCAGCAGCATAGAGGGCCGCGACAATGAGCAGTTCTTC. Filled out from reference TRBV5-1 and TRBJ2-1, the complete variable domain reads KAGVTQTPRYLIKTRGQQVTLSCSPISGHRSVSWYQQTPGQGLQFLFEYFSETQRNKGNFPGRFSGRQFSNSRSEMNVSTLELGDSALYLCASSIEGRDNEQFFGPGTRLTVL.

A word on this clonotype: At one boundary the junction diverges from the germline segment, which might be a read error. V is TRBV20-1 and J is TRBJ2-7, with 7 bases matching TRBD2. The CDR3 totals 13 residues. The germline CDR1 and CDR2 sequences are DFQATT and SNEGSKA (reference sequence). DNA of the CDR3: TGCAGCCCCTCCCGGGACTACGAGTACGAGCAGTACTTT. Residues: CSPSRDYEYEQYF.

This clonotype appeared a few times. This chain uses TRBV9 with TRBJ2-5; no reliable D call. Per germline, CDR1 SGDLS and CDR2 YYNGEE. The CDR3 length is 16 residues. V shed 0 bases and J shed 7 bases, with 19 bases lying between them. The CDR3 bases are TGTGCCAGCAGCGTAGTCCCGGACGGATCAAGAGGGACCCAGTACTTC. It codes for CASSVVPDGSRGTQYF. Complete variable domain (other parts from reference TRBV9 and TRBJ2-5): DSGVTQTPKHLITATGQRVTLRCSPRSGDLSVYWYQQSLDQGLQFLIQYYNGEERAKGNILERFSAQQFPDLHSELNLSSLELGDSALYFCASSVVPDGSRGTQYFGPGTRLLVL.

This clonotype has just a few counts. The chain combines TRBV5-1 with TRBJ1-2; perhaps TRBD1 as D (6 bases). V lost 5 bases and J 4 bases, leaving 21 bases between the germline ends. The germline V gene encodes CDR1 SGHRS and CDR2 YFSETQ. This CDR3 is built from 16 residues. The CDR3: CASRPGTPNSLYGYTF. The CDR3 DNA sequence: TGCGCCAGCAGACCCGGGACACCGAACTCCCTCTATGGCTACACCTTC.

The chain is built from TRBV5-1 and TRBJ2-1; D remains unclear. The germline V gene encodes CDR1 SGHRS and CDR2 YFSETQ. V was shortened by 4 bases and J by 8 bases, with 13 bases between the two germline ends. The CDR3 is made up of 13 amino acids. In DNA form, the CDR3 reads TGCGCCAGCAGCGCCGGGCGCACCTATGAGCAGTTCTTC. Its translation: CASSAGRTYEQFF.

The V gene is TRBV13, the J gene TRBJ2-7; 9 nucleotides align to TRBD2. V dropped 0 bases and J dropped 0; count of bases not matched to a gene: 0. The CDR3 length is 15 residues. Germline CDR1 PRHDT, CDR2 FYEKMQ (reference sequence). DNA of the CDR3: TGTGCCAGCAGCTTAGGTAGCGGGAGCTCCTACGAGCAGTACTTC. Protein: CASSLGSGSSYEQYF.

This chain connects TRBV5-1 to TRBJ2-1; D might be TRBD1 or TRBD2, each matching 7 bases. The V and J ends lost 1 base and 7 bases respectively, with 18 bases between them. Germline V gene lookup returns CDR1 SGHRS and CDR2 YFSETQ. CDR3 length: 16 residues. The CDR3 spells CASSLSGGADLNEQFF. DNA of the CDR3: TGCGCCAGCAGCTTGTCAGGGGGGGCGGATTTGAATGAGCAGTTCTTC.

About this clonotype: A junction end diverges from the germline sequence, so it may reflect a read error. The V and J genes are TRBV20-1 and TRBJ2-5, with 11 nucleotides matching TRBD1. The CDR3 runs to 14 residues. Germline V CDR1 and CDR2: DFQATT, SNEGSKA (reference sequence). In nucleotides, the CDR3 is TGCAGTGCTGGGGGGACAGGGGGGCAAGAGGCCCAGTACTTC. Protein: CSAGGTGGQEAQYF.

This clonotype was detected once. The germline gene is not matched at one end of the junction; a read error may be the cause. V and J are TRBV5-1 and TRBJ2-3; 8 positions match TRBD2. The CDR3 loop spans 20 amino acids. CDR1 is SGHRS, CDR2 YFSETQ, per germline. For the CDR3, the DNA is TGCGCCAGCAGCTTGTCTCCGCAGTCGGGAGGGCTCGACGGCACAGATGCGCAGTATTTT. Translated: CASSLSPQSGGLDGTDAQYF.

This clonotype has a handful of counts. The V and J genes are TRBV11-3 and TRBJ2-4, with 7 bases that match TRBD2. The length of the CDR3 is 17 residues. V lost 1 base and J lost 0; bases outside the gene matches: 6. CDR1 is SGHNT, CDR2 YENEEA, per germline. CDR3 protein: CASSLVLAAVAKNIQYF. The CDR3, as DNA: TGTGCCAGCAGCTTAGTGCTAGCGGCCGTAGCCAAAAACATTCAGTACTTC.

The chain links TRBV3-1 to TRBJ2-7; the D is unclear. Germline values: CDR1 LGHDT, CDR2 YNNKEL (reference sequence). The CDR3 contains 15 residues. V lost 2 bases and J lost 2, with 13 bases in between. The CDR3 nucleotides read TGTGCCAGCAGCCAAATTTCCGGGCCACCCTACGAGCAGTACTTC. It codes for CASSQISGPPYEQYF.